The 8 T cell receptor beta chains reported below all come from one sample, sequenced in a study of blood T cell repertoires in COVID-19. Assay used: immunoSEQ multiplex PCR; TCRdb lists only in-frame clones, some missing. The table lists over 250,000 clones, approximately 85% of them singletons. Source material: peripheral blood. Receptors originate from a woman in her 70s with acute or convalescent COVID-19.

This chain links TRBV5-1 with TRBJ2-2; TRBD2 agrees at 13 bases. Trimming cost V 2 bases and J 7 bases; bases outside gene matches: 14. Germline assignment: CDR1 SGHRS and CDR2 YFSETQ. This CDR3 region has 19 residues. The CDR3, as DNA: TGCGCCAGCAGCTTCCTTCCCCTGACTAGCGGGGGGACTGGCGGGGAGCTGTTTTTT. This codes for CASSFLPLTSGGTGGELFF.

This clone was recorded once. The V and J genes are TRBV6-6 and TRBJ2-5; the match to TRBD1 covers 8 bases. This CDR3 is 15 amino acids long. Unmatched junction bases numbered 2, after V lost 0 bases and J lost 2 bases. Germline V gene lookup returns CDR1 MNHNY and CDR2 SVGAGI (reference sequence). Written as DNA, the CDR3 is TGTGCCAGCAGTTACTCCGGGACAGGTCAAGAGACCCAGTACTTC. Encoded protein: CASSYSGTGQETQYF.

The table lists this clone with a count of one. The rearrangement uses TRBV18 and TRBJ2-1, with 10 bases matching TRBD2. The CDR3 is 14 amino acids. V trimming: 4 bases; J trimming: 5 bases; junction bases outside the gene matches: 2. Germline V gene data show CDR1 as KGHSH and CDR2 as LQKENI. The CDR3 bases are TGTGCCAGCTCACTAGCGGGGGGTAACAATGAGCAGTTCTTC. This codes for CASSLAGGNNEQFF.

The rearrangement joins TRBV7-7 to TRBJ2-1, with TRBD2 as a possible D gene (6 bases). This CDR3 comprises 14 residues. The germline V gene encodes CDR1 SSHAT and CDR2 FNYEAQ (reference sequence). Between the trimmed V and J ends, which lost 5 bases and 6 bases, there was a span of 14 bases. The CDR3 loop reads CASSVGGSLNEQFF. The CDR3 DNA sequence: TGTGCCAGCAGCGTCGGGGGTTCACTCAATGAGCAGTTCTTC.

The V gene is TRBV7-9, the J gene TRBJ2-7; 10 positions agree with TRBD1. CDR3 length: 15 amino acids. The V and J ends lost 4 bases and 6 bases, in that order; junction bases with no gene match: 9. Germline V gives CDR1 SEHNR, CDR2 FQNEAQ (reference sequence). The CDR3 reads CASSSHGTGASEQYF. The CDR3 bases are TGTGCCAGCAGCTCCCATGGGACAGGGGCCTCCGAGCAGTACTTC.

The chain uses TRBV11-3 and TRBJ1-1, with D unclear. The CDR3 consists of 13 residues. V shed 2 bases and J shed 3 bases, with 7 bases lying between them. CDR1 SGHNT and CDR2 YENEEA come from the germline V gene. CDR3 sequence (DNA): TGTGCCAGCAGCTTACGTATAGACACTGAAGCTTTCTTT. It translates to CASSLRIDTEAFF.

This clone occurred a few times. The chain uses TRBV4-1 and TRBJ2-3; tentative D call: TRBD1 (6 bases). Germline V gives CDR1 MGHRA, CDR2 YSYEKL. V dropped 4 bases and J dropped 6 bases, with 14 bases sitting between them. This CDR3 comprises 14 residues. CDR3: CASSPPGVRDTQYF. CDR3 in DNA: TGCGCCAGCAGCCCCCCAGGGGTACGGGATACGCAGTATTTT.

This clone appeared once. This chain connects TRBV3-1 (or the pseudogene TRBV3-2) to TRBJ1-6; TRBD1 is a possible D gene (5 bases). Germline V gene data show CDR1 as LGHDT and CDR2 as YNNKEL (reference sequence). This CDR3 contains 15 residues. Deletions cut 0 bases from V and 7 bases from J, with 10 bases between. The CDR3 here is CASSQDGHRNSPLHF. The CDR3 DNA reads as TGTGCCAGCAGCCAAGACGGGCACAGGAATTCACCCCTCCACTTT.